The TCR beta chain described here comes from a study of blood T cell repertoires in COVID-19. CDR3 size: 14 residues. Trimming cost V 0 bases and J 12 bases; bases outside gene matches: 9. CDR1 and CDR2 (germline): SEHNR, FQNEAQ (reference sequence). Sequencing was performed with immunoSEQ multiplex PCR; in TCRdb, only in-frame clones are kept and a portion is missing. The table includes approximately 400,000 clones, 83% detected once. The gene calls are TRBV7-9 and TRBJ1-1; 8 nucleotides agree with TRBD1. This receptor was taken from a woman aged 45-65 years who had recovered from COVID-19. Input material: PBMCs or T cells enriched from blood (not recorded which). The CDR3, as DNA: TGTGCCAGCAGCTTAGCGGGGGCGGTCAGGGGGCCTTTCTTT. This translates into CASSLAGAVRGPFF. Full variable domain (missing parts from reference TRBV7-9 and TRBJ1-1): DTGVSQNPRHKITKRGQNVTFRCDPISEHNRLYWYRQTLGQGPEFLTYFQNEAQLEKSRLLSDRFSAERPKGSFSTLEIQRTEQGDSAMYLCASSLAGAVRGPFFGQGTRLTVV.